This entry lists 18 T cell receptor beta chains sequenced from one sample in a study of vaccination and CD4 T cells after COVID-19. These TCRs' antigens remain unknown. Sequenced with the Oncomine TCR Beta short-read assay was DNA taken from cultured CD4+ T cells. TCRdb re-called the PCR reads through MiXCR, storing one row per CDR3 protein. Found here are approximately 9,500 distinct CDR3 sequences, approximately 24% of them singletons; the top ten hold 10% to 15%. This sample's treatment: roughly 10-day PBMC culture with coronavirus spike peptide pools or control peptides (ViraFEST assay). The sequenced sample was CD4+ T cells from blood, cultured in vitro, obtained after SARS-CoV-2 vaccination. The receptors come from a human donor who had recovered from COVID-19.

The table lists this clonotype with a few counts. The chain employs TRBV6-5 and TRBJ2-1; TRBD2 matches at 7 bases. V lost 4 bases, J lost 5 bases, and 11 bases stayed unmatched. The length of the CDR3 is 16 residues. CDR1 is MNHEY and CDR2 is SVGAGI in the germline V gene. CDR3 DNA: TGTGCCAGCAGTTTGTCTTGGGCGGGAGAGAACAATGAGCAGTTCTTC. The encoded protein is CASSLSWAGENNEQFF.

The chain joins TRBV24-1 to TRBJ2-5, with TRBD1 matching over 9 bases. V was pared by 6 bases and J by 3 bases, with 4 bases of the junction left unmatched. The CDR3 runs to 14 residues. Germline V gene sequence: CDR1 KGHDR, CDR2 SFDVKD. Here the CDR3 DNA reads TGTGCCACCAGTAACAGGGGGCGCGAAGAGACCCAGTACTTC. Translation gives CATSNRGREETQYF.

The rearrangement uses TRBV27 and TRBJ2-1; D is ambiguous. Germline assignment: CDR1 MNHEY and CDR2 SMNVEV (reference sequence). The CDR3 extends over 14 amino acids. Between the trimmed V and J ends, which lost 4 bases and 0 bases, there was a span of 7 bases. Here the CDR3 DNA reads TGTGCCAGCAGTTCCGGAGCCTCCTACAATGAGCAGTTCTTC. Encoded protein: CASSSGASYNEQFF.

V is TRBV7-7 and J is TRBJ2-3; D not certain. The CDR3 loop spans 15 amino acids. Germline lookup yields CDR1 SSHAT and CDR2 FNYEAQ (reference sequence). V lost 5 bases and J 4 bases, leaving 16 bases between the germline ends. In DNA form, the CDR3 reads TGTGCCAGCAGCCCAGGACGGGCGGTTGCAGATACGCAGTATTTT. This codes for CASSPGRAVADTQYF.

The chain employs TRBV28 and TRBJ2-7, with D maybe TRBD1 (6 bases). The CDR3 is made up of 17 amino acids. With 2 bases removed from V and 1 base from J, the gap between germline ends came to 18 bases. Looked up from germline, CDR1 is MDHEN and CDR2 is SYDVKM. Here the CDR3 DNA reads TGTGCCAGCAGTTTAGGACAGAGTGGGTTGAGATCCTACGAGCAGTACTTC. Its translation is CASSLGQSGLRSYEQYF.

This clonotype ranks as medium-sized. This chain joins TRBV20-1 and TRBJ1-5; TRBD1 matches 8 bases. The CDR3 is 14 residues long. Trimming took 3 bases from V and 3 from J; bases not matched to a gene: 4. Germline V lookup: CDR1 DFQATT, CDR2 SNEGSKA (reference sequence). The CDR3 DNA reads TGCAGTGCTAGTTGGGACAGGTCCAATCAGCCCCAGCATTTT. This encodes CSASWDRSNQPQHF.

This CDR3 is CAGQTRGYTF. CDR3 DNA: TGTGCCGGCCAAACGCGTGGCTACACCTTC. The gene calls are TRBV2 and TRBJ1-2; no clear D. Per the germline V gene, CDR1 is SNHLY and CDR2 is FYNNEI. The CDR3 consists of 10 residues. V gave up 11 bases and J gave up 7 bases, with 11 bases separating them.

The table lists this clonotype with a few counts. The rearrangement uses TRBV7-2 and TRBJ1-3; D uncertain. CDR1 SGHTA and CDR2 FQGNSA come from the germline V gene. The CDR3 consists of 15 residues. Trimming took off 5 bases at V and 0 bases at J, with 11 bases between the two ends. The CDR3 sequence: CASSPSTTSGNTIYF. The CDR3, as DNA: TGTGCCAGCAGCCCCAGCACCACCTCTGGAAACACCATATATTTT.

The gene calls are TRBV27 and TRBJ2-7; D may be TRBD1 (5 bases). Germline assignment: CDR1 MNHEY and CDR2 SMNVEV (reference sequence). CDR3 length equals 12 residues. V dropped 7 bases and J dropped 3 bases, with 10 bases sitting between them. The CDR3 loop is CASKGRGYEQYV. CDR3 in DNA: TGTGCCAGCAAAGGAAGGGGCTACGAGCAGTACGTC.

This clonotype was observed a handful of times. The genes are TRBV21-1 and TRBJ2-3; the D call in the table, TRBD2, was not verified against the DNA. TRBV21-1 is flagged as a pseudogene. The CDR3 is 14 amino acids. The DNA for the CDR3 is TGTGCCAGAAAAAAGGGAGACAGCACAGATACGCAGTATTTT. This gives the protein CARKKGDSTDTQYF.

A few counts support this clonotype. The chain carries TRBV28 and TRBJ2-2; D is undetermined. Per the germline V gene, CDR1 is MDHEN and CDR2 is SYDVKM. V was clipped by 5 bases and J by 5 bases, with 12 bases between them. The CDR3 consists of 14 residues. The CDR3 coding sequence is TGTGCCAGCAGTCCCCTCTACGGGACCGGGGAGCTGTTTTTT. As protein: CASSPLYGTGELFF.

This clonotype was detected a few times. The rearrangement uses TRBV6-1 and TRBJ1-5; weak D call: TRBD1 (5 bases). The CDR3 has 15 amino acids. Trimming took 7 bases from V and 0 from J, leaving 13 bases between them. The germline gives CDR1 MNHNS, CDR2 SASEGT. The CDR3 nucleotides read TGTGCCAGCATCTTAGGACACTATAGCAATCAGCCCCAGCATTTT. Residues: CASILGHYSNQPQHF.

This clonotype is judged medium-sized. This chain connects TRBV10-3 to TRBJ1-2, with D maybe TRBD1 (6 bases). Germline V gives CDR1 ENHRY, CDR2 SYGVKD. The germline V and J ends were trimmed by 3 bases and 5 bases, with 10 bases remaining between them. This CDR3 region has 13 residues. The CDR3 sequence: CAISEDRKYGYTF. Here the CDR3 DNA reads TGTGCCATCAGTGAAGACAGGAAATATGGCTACACCTTC.

The gene calls are TRBV6-1 and TRBJ1-2, with 8 nucleotides matching TRBD1. Germline values: CDR1 MNHNS, CDR2 SASEGT. The CDR3 contains 13 residues. V trimming: 5 bases; J trimming: 8 bases; junction bases outside the gene matches: 7. In nucleotides, the CDR3 is TGTGCCAGCAGTAAGCAGGGGGCTAGCGGCTACACCTTC. Encoded protein: CASSKQGASGYTF.

This clonotype was found a few times. This chain uses TRBV27 with TRBJ2-7; 8 positions agree with TRBD1. V lost 2 bases, J lost 6 bases, and 9 bases stayed unmatched. The CDR3 spans 15 residues. Per the germline V gene, CDR1 is MNHEY and CDR2 is SMNVEV (reference sequence). The CDR3 spells CASSLARTGWAEQYF. CDR3 coding DNA: TGTGCCAGCAGTTTAGCCCGGACAGGGTGGGCCGAGCAGTACTTC.

The chain couples TRBV7-2 to TRBJ2-1; D gene unclear. The CDR3 runs to 15 residues. Trimming left V 5 bases short and J 4 bases short, with 15 bases between. The germline CDR1 and CDR2 sequences are SGHTA and FQGNSA. This chain's CDR3 is CASSPSAEPYNEQFF. The CDR3 DNA reads as TGTGCCAGCAGCCCAAGCGCGGAGCCTTACAATGAGCAGTTCTTC.

V is TRBV19 and J is TRBJ2-7; D is unclear. Looked up from germline, CDR1 is LNHDA and CDR2 is SQIVND (reference sequence). The CDR3 covers 13 residues. V lost 6 bases and J lost 2, with 11 bases in between. The CDR3 reads CASSTPPTYEQYF. CDR3 bases: TGTGCCAGTAGCACTCCCCCGACCTACGAGCAGTACTTC. Variable domain in full (rest from reference TRBV19 and TRBJ2-7): DGGITQSPKYLFRKEGQNVTLSCEQNLNHDAMYWYRQDPGQGLRLIYYSQIVNDFQKGDIAEGYSVSREKKESFPLTVTSAQKNPTAFYLCASSTPPTYEQYFGPGTRLTVT.

The rearrangement uses TRBV19 and TRBJ2-7; 7 positions match TRBD2. CDR1 is LNHDA and CDR2 is SQIVND in the germline V gene (reference sequence). Trimming cost V 3 bases and J 1 base; bases outside gene matches: 12. The CDR3 spans 17 residues. The CDR3: CASSISSGTAGSYEQYF. The DNA of the CDR3 is TGTGCCAGTAGTATCTCCAGCGGGACCGCCGGGTCCTACGAGCAGTACTTC.